What follows are 20 T cell receptor beta chains derived from one specimen sequenced in a study of vaccination and CD4 T cells after COVID-19. The treatment: roughly ten-day PBMC culture with coronavirus spike peptide pools or control peptides (ViraFEST assay). During the years 2011-2018, before the COVID-19 pandemic, the unexposed donor's CD4+ T cells were collected. The Oncomine TCR Beta short-read assay was what sequenced the DNA obtained from cultured CD4+ T cells. TCRdb used MiXCR to reprocess the PCR reads, holding one entry per CDR3 protein. The table shows roughly 9,900 distinct CDR3 sequences, with 34% occurring only once. Their cognate antigens are unknown. Sample: CD4+ T cells from blood, cultured in vitro. The origin of the receptors is a human donor in good health.

V gene TRBV7-9 combines with J gene TRBJ2-7, with D possibly matching TRBD1 (6 bases). The CDR3 has 14 amino acids. Trimming pared 1 base from V and 3 bases from J, leaving 10 bases between. CDR1 and CDR2 from the germline V gene are SEHNR and FQNEAQ (reference sequence). In nucleotides, the CDR3 is TGTGCCAGCAGCTTAGAAGTAGGGGGCTACGAGCAGTACTTC. It translates to CASSLEVGGYEQYF.

The chain has TRBV24-1 and TRBJ1-1, with unresolved D. V was trimmed by 1 base and J by 7 bases, leaving 21 bases between them. Germline CDR1 KGHDR, CDR2 SFDVKD. The length of the CDR3 is 17 residues. CDR3 coding DNA: TGTGCCACCAGTGATTTAGTAAGCGGGGTACTGAAGATTGAAGCTTTCTTT. Translating gives CATSDLVSGVLKIEAFF.

The V and J genes are TRBV20-1 and TRBJ2-5, with D perhaps matching TRBD1 (6 bases). Trimming removed 6 bases from V and 4 bases from J, with 18 bases in between. The CDR3 spans 14 residues. Germline CDR1 is DFQATT and CDR2 is SNEGSKA (reference sequence). CDR3 loop: CSALETGLGETQYF. The CDR3 DNA follows: TGCAGTGCACTGGAAACAGGGCTTGGAGAGACCCAGTACTTC.

The chain joins TRBV6-4 to TRBJ1-1; possible D gene TRBD1, 5 bases. Per the germline V gene, CDR1 is MRHNA and CDR2 is SNTAGT. The CDR3 runs to 12 residues. V dropped 6 bases and J dropped 3 bases, with 8 bases sitting between them. In DNA, the CDR3 is TGTGCCAGCAGGGGGCGGCACACTGAAGCTTTCTTT. It encodes CASRGRHTEAFF.

This clonotype is medium-sized by share. The chain uses TRBV7-9 and TRBJ2-2, with D unclear. The germline V gene encodes CDR1 SEHNR and CDR2 FQNEAQ (reference sequence). Trimming stripped 6 bases from V and 8 bases from J, with 10 bases between. The CDR3 has 12 amino acids. DNA of the CDR3: TGTGCCAGCAGTTATGGTATGGGGGAGCTGTTTTTT. Translation gives CASSYGMGELFF.

In its sample, this clonotype was seen a few times. CDR3 residues: CASSTGDNQPQHF. The CDR3 region has the DNA TGCGCCAGCAGTACAGGGGACAATCAGCCCCAGCATTTT. The rearrangement links TRBV10-1 to TRBJ1-5, with TRBD1 matching over 7 bases. Germline CDR1 is WNHNN and CDR2 is SYGVQD (reference sequence). Trimming removed 5 bases from V and 3 bases from J; junction bases left unmatched: 1. This CDR3 region has 13 residues.

This clonotype was counted between two and nine times. The chain has TRBV6-1 and TRBJ1-1, with TRBD1 matching 7 bases. V was pared by 6 bases and J by 8 bases, with 6 bases of the junction left unmatched. The germline V gene has CDR1 MNHNS and CDR2 SASEGT. The CDR3 runs 12 residues. The CDR3 DNA reads as TGTGCCAGCAGCCTACAGGGGATCGAAGCTTTCTTT. Translation: CASSLQGIEAFF.

This clonotype was seen a handful of times. The CDR3 DNA reads as TGCAGTGCTAGGTATGGGGTGGAGGAGACCCAGTACTTC. Encoded protein: CSARYGVEETQYF. The rearrangement joins TRBV20-1 to TRBJ2-5, with no clear D. The CDR3 is made up of 13 amino acids. The V end lost 3 bases, the J end lost 5 bases, and 13 bases lay between the germline ends. CDR1 and CDR2 from the germline V gene are DFQATT and SNEGSKA (reference sequence).

The sample holds a few counts of this clonotype. V usage is TRBV6-1 and J usage is TRBJ2-7; TRBD2 might be the D (5 bases). The CDR3 consists of 14 residues. CDR1 and CDR2 (germline): MNHNS, SASEGT. V was pared by 7 bases and J by 0 bases, with 13 bases between. For the CDR3, the DNA is TGTGCCAGCAAGTCTCAGCGGAACTCCTACGAGCAGTACTTC. Its translation is CASKSQRNSYEQYF.

The rearrangement joins TRBV5-1 to TRBJ2-3; no clear D. Between the trimmed V and J ends, which lost 2 bases and 5 bases, there was a span of 12 bases. CDR1 SGHRS and CDR2 YFSETQ come from the germline V gene. This CDR3 contains 14 residues. The CDR3: CASSLLGNEDTQYF. CDR3 in DNA: TGCGCCAGCAGCTTATTAGGGAATGAAGATACGCAGTATTTT.

This clonotype is deemed medium-sized. The chain employs TRBV21-1 and TRBJ1-1; the table's D call TRBD1 went unverified against the DNA. TRBV21-1 is recorded as a pseudogene. CDR3 length: 15 amino acids. The DNA of the CDR3 is TGTGCCAGCAGCAAAGATAGGGGGCAGAACACTGAAGCTTTCTTT. Protein product: CASSKDRGQNTEAFF.

This clonotype has just a few counts. CDR3: CASSLSGPEGYTF. CDR3 DNA: TGTGCCAGCAGCTTATCAGGGCCCGAAGGCTACACCTTC. This chain uses TRBV11-1 with TRBJ1-2; a weak D match, TRBD1 (5 bases). There are 13 residues in the CDR3. Trimming removed 2 bases at V and 8 bases at J, with 12 bases between. Germline V CDR1 and CDR2: SGHAT, FQDESV (reference sequence).

V usage is TRBV20-1 and J usage is TRBJ1-1, with TRBD1 matching 7 bases. V lost 4 bases and J lost 3; bases outside the gene matches: 8. Germline CDR1 and CDR2: DFQATT and SNEGSKA (reference sequence). The CDR3 totals 14 residues. CDR3 sequence: CSANSAGQHTEAFF. In DNA, the CDR3 is TGCAGTGCTAATTCGGCGGGACAGCACACTGAAGCTTTCTTT.

The chain carries TRBV20-1 and TRBJ1-2; unclear D gene. Germline V gene data show CDR1 as DFQATT and CDR2 as SNEGSKA (reference sequence). This CDR3 spans 13 amino acids. V was shortened by 3 bases and J by 4 bases, with 12 bases between the two germline ends. The CDR3 region has the DNA TGCAGTGCTAGGAAGGACTTGATCTATGGCTACACCTTC. It codes for CSARKDLIYGYTF.

This clonotype was counted only a few times. V is TRBV6-5 and J is TRBJ1-2, with 7 bases aligning to TRBD1. V lost 2 bases, J lost 5 bases, and 8 bases stayed unmatched. The CDR3 is 15 amino acids. Germline CDR1 is MNHEY and CDR2 is SVGAGI. This CDR3 is CASSYKEEGAYGYTF. The CDR3 DNA follows: TGTGCCAGCAGTTACAAGGAGGAGGGGGCTTATGGCTACACCTTC.

The chain uses TRBV3-1 and TRBJ1-2; D is uncertain. Germline V gene sequence: CDR1 LGHDT, CDR2 YNNKEL (reference sequence). V dropped 0 bases and J dropped 4 bases, with 9 bases sitting between them. This CDR3 is 14 amino acids long. CDR3 in amino acids: CASSQDEQLYGYTF. The CDR3 DNA is TGTGCCAGCAGCCAAGATGAGCAGCTCTATGGCTACACCTTC.

This clonotype was observed a handful of times. The rearrangement joins TRBV27 to TRBJ1-1; D possibly corresponds to TRBD1 (5 bases). Germline CDR1 reads MNHEY; CDR2 reads SMNVEV (reference sequence). The ends were cut back, 3 bases at V and 0 bases at J, with 14 bases in the middle. This CDR3 is 16 amino acids long. The CDR3 protein is CASSFGLRGVNTEAFF. Here the CDR3 DNA reads TGTGCCAGCAGTTTCGGATTAAGGGGAGTGAACACTGAAGCTTTCTTT.

This chain joins TRBV6-5 and TRBJ1-2; 8 bases are shared with TRBD1. Germline loops: CDR1 MNHEY, CDR2 SVGAGI. J lost 6 bases, V lost 4 bases, and 19 bases had no gene match. CDR3 length equals 18 residues. The CDR3 loop reads CASSSTKLDRVIKDGYTF. The CDR3 bases are TGTGCCAGCAGTTCTACAAAATTGGACAGGGTTATTAAGGATGGCTACACCTTC.

This clonotype has only a few counts. V is TRBV27 and J is TRBJ1-5; unclear D gene. This CDR3 is 13 amino acids long. From germline, CDR1 is MNHEY and CDR2 SMNVEV (reference sequence). V was cut by 3 bases and J by 3 bases, with 6 bases left in between. Here the CDR3 reads CASSLGNNQPQHF. In nucleotides, the CDR3 is TGTGCCAGCAGTTTGGGGAACAATCAGCCCCAGCATTTT.

This clonotype showed up just a few times. The CDR3 loop reads CASSQSYEQYF. The DNA of the CDR3 is TGTGCCAGCAGTCAATCCTACGAGCAGTACTTC. This chain uses TRBV25-1 with TRBJ2-7; D ambiguous. Trimming took off 5 bases at V and 1 base at J, with 3 bases between the two ends. Germline-derived CDR1 and CDR2 are MGHDK and SYGVNS. This CDR3 contains 11 residues.